This T cell receptor (beta chain) is from a study of blood T cell repertoires in COVID-19 (TCRdb year 2020). Notes on the research overall: Collaborator samples came from the United States, Italy and Spain and covered acute and convalescent phases of COVID-19. The prospective study material was composed of cDNA or gDNA derived from T cells, B-cell-depleted T cells, or PBMCs. The dataset comprised deeply sampled blood TCRbeta repertoires from subjects exposed to, actively infected with, or recovered from COVID-19. A freely available public database, intended as a resource for researchers studying the immune response to SARS-CoV-2, is where the repertoires were released. Samples were obtained from the ongoing ImmuneRACE study (first 160 participants) and from over a thousand subjects provided by 6 global collaborators. The sample metadata nearly always contained a de-identified subject ID, COVID-19 status, age in years and sex. Where available, HLA class I and class II types were taken from metadata supplied by the sample provider and were not determined by assay-based typing. What the work shows at the level of the full study, not this receptor alone: How much clinical and demographic metadata was included differed by source and by participant, and the metadata was provided uncurated.

CDR3 length: 14 amino acids, cysteine to phenylalanine. Only the CDR3 DNA stays, 42 bases, in frame from base 1. The germline V gene gives CDR1 as SGHRS and CDR2 as YFSETQ. From V the trimming removes 5 bases and from J it removes 4 bases, while the gene matches leave 4 bases of the junction unaccounted for. Enrolling through a virtual design, the prospective study's participants ranged in age from roughly 18 to 90 years and lived across some 22 United States geographic areas. In the prospective study, participants were assigned to cohorts based on the clinical history participants reported in a screening survey and a study questionnaire. Each participant in the prospective study had whole blood, serum and a nasopharyngeal or oropharyngeal swab collected by mobile phlebotomists. Additional blood draws and questionnaires over an approximately 2-month period could optionally be provided by prospective study participants. Prospective study blood samples were shipped either frozen or at room temperature before DNA extraction.

Notes on this clone: Its antigen remains unidentified. The input lacks base qualities; no much larger clone sits a single base away.

TCRbeta CDR3 regions were amplified from genomic DNA by means of the immunoSEQ Assay, a bias-controlled multiplex PCR. The source study handled its data this way. Nucleated cell counts per sample were estimated from amplification of reference gene primers within the assay. To quantify the absolute abundance of each unique TCRbeta CDR3 rearrangement, sequence reads were collapsed and filtered. For each sample, productive Simpson clonality was calculated as the square root of Simpson's diversity index over productive rearrangements. TCRdb re-hosts the immuneACCESS table, in-frame sequences only. Its copies lack some clones; in the studies checked, an unresolved V gene accounts for under half of them, and the cause for the rest is not known. That table supplies the V and J calls and clone size; D and trimming were determined from the DNA. This sample gives about 280,000 clones in total; 90% of them show up just once. The ten most abundant clones make up 1.7% of the sample.

The sequence is built from TRBV5-1 and TRBJ2-3; TRBD2 lines up with 10 middle nucleotides. Sequences were obtained from PBMCs or T cells enriched from blood (not recorded which). The origin of this receptor is a woman between 18 and 29 years old with acute COVID-19. The CDR3 protein is CASRLAGAADTQYF. The DNA sequence is given as TGCGCCAGCAGGCTAGCGGGAGCTGCAGATACGCAGTATTTT.